Listed below are T cell receptor beta chains from one sample, sequenced in a study of control samples from healthy donors and cancer patients. Assay used: immunoSEQ multiplex PCR; TCRdb lists only in-frame clones, some missing. The repertoire holds about 110,000 clones, with less than 95% as singletons. Material: blood. Receptor source: a human donor in good health. The donor label of this sample is uncertain. The conserved cysteine and the conserved F or W are not part of the CDR3 here. The D gene is left open where the match is weak.

AISDAYRGQRDTQY,TRBV10-3,TRBD1,TRBJ2-3
ATERAYNTGELF,TRBV6-5,NA,TRBJ2-2
ASSRDTIRAEAF,TRBV28,NA,TRBJ1-1
ASSPPAGGTGANVLT,TRBV18,TRBD2,TRBJ2-6
ATSRDLTGGGNTIY,TRBV15,TRBD1,TRBJ1-3
ASSPTSGGADTQY,TRBV6-4,TRBD2,TRBJ2-3
ASSTMGQGDSYEQY,TRBV7-9,TRBD1,TRBJ2-7
ASSPYPGAGYT,TRBV7-3,NA,TRBJ1-2
ASSFTQVGPYEQY,TRBV5-5,NA,TRBJ2-7
ASSPGWGSNQPQH,TRBV9,NA,TRBJ1-5
ASSSRTQIDGYT,TRBV19,NA,TRBJ1-2
ASSLESNSYNEQF,TRBV5-1,NA,TRBJ2-1
ASSLTLAHEQY,TRBV11-2,NA,TRBJ2-7
ASSESVGVQPQH,TRBV10-1,NA,TRBJ1-5
ASSRRTATTNEKLF,TRBV19,NA,TRBJ1-4
ASSPGHMGNQPQH,TRBV5-6,NA,TRBJ1-5
ASRWDSNTEAF,TRBV5-1,TRBD1,TRBJ1-1
ATSDLSEQF,TRBV24-1,NA,TRBJ2-1
ATSRDKGANQPQH,TRBV15,NA,TRBJ1-5
ASSLVGGNLYEQY,TRBV11-2,NA,TRBJ2-7
ASRTESSNEKLF,TRBV2,NA,TRBJ1-4
ASSYGQINEKLF,TRBV6-5,NA,TRBJ1-4
ASSPEGLSPLH,TRBV5-1,NA,TRBJ1-6
ASSPWGQTNTEAF,TRBV27,TRBD1,TRBJ1-1
ASSPYGGVTGELF,TRBV18,NA,TRBJ2-2
ASSLVLSNTEAF,TRBV7-9,NA,TRBJ1-1
ASAWRGQPQH,TRBV19,NA,TRBJ1-5
ASSLVGLAKNIQY,TRBV7-8,NA,TRBJ2-4